Listed below are T cell receptor beta chains from one sample, sequenced in a study of CD8+ T cells in alopecia areata. Generated by immunoSEQ multiplex PCR, the TCRdb table keeps only in-frame clones and is missing some. This table holds fewer than 200,000 clones, roughly 60% found once. The sample was CD4+ T cells sorted from blood, taken at week 24, from a patient treated with tofacitinib. The source of these receptors is a human donor with alopecia areata. Both conserved end residues are part of each CDR3. Fields, in order: V gene, D gene, J gene, clone size, CDR3 protein, CDR3 DNA. A D gene is named only where the DNA matches it firmly. Rows give clone size only sometimes, using once, few, many, or a class for an expanded clone.

V: TRBV5-1
D: -
J: TRBJ1-3
size: many
CDR3: CASSRGGNGNTIYF
DNA: TGCGCCAGCAGCAGAGGGGGAAACGGAAACACCATATATTTT

V: TRBV29-1
D: -
J: TRBJ2-7
size: -
CDR3: CSVALGRDYEQYF
DNA: TGCAGCGTTGCGTTGGGCAGGGACTACGAGCAGTACTTC

V: TRBV7-2
D: -
J: TRBJ2-3
size: few
CDR3: CASSLDWDGTQYF
DNA: TGTGCCAGCAGCTTAGACTGGGATGGTACGCAGTATTTT

V: TRBV6-5
D: -
J: TRBJ2-5
size: -
CDR3: CASSYSQGSTQYF
DNA: TGTGCCAGCAGTTACTCGCAGGGGAGTACCCAGTACTTC

V: TRBV30
D: -
J: TRBJ1-2
size: -
CDR3: CAWTGTGYGYTF
DNA: TGTGCCTGGACAGGGACGGGGTATGGCTACACCTTC

V: TRBV25-1
D: TRBD1
J: TRBJ1-6
size: -
CDR3: CASSESAYGTGVSPLHF
DNA: TGTGCCAGCAGTGAATCGGCTTATGGGACAGGGGTGTCACCCCTCCACTTT

V: TRBV29-1
D: TRBD2
J: TRBJ2-3
size: few
CDR3: CSVEGGGDTQYF
DNA: TGCAGCGTTGAAGGGGGAGGGGATACGCAGTATTTT

V: TRBV29-1
D: TRBD2
J: TRBJ2-3
size: once
CDR3: CSVRAGSTDTQYF
DNA: TGCAGCGTTCGAGCGGGGAGCACAGATACGCAGTATTTT

V: TRBV19
D: -
J: TRBJ1-5
size: -
CDR3: CATHTAYSNQPQHF
DNA: TGTGCCACGCATACGGCTTATAGCAATCAGCCCCAGCATTTT

V: TRBV6-5
D: -
J: TRBJ2-3
size: -
CDR3: CASTLRFSTDTQYF
DNA: TGTGCCAGCACCCTGCGATTCAGCACAGATACGCAGTATTTT

V: TRBV7-2
D: -
J: TRBJ1-2
size: -
CDR3: CASSTPWGGGYTF
DNA: TGTGCCAGCAGCACACCTTGGGGGGGCGGCTACACCTTC

V: TRBV5-1
D: TRBD1
J: TRBJ1-2
size: few
CDR3: CASSTTGSYGYTF
DNA: TGCGCCAGCAGCACGACAGGGAGCTATGGCTACACCTTC

V: TRBV2
D: -
J: TRBJ1-1
size: -
CDR3: CASNKRNTEAFF
DNA: TGTGCCAGCAATAAGCGGAACACTGAAGCTTTCTTT

V: TRBV19
D: -
J: TRBJ1-5
size: many
CDR3: CASRRAAPAAGSNQPQHF
DNA: TGTGCCAGTAGGAGGGCGGCACCGGCTGCGGGCAGCAATCAGCCCCAGCATTTT

V: TRBV2
D: -
J: TRBJ1-5
size: -
CDR3: CASTGQTNQPQHF
DNA: TGTGCCAGCACTGGACAGACAAATCAGCCCCAGCATTTT

V: TRBV11-2
D: -
J: TRBJ1-1
size: few
CDR3: CASSSGRQALTEAFF
DNA: TGTGCCAGCAGCTCGGGACGTCAGGCACTCACTGAAGCTTTCTTT

V: TRBV9
D: TRBD2
J: TRBJ2-2
size: -
CDR3: CASSAGLAGATNTGELFF
DNA: TGTGCCAGCAGCGCCGGACTAGCGGGGGCCACGAACACCGGGGAGCTGTTTTTT

V: TRBV11-2
D: -
J: TRBJ1-2
size: -
CDR3: CASSVQGAGGYTF
DNA: TGTGCCAGCAGCGTACAGGGCGCGGGGGGCTACACCTTC

V: TRBV29-1
D: -
J: TRBJ2-4
size: -
CDR3: CSVEGTLGNIQYF
DNA: TGCAGCGTGGAAGGGACTCTAGGCAACATTCAGTACTTC

V: TRBV29-1
D: -
J: TRBJ2-5
size: -
CDR3: CSVVARLRVETQYF
DNA: TGCAGCGTTGTAGCCCGACTACGCGTGGAGACCCAGTACTTC

V: TRBV12-5
D: -
J: TRBJ2-6
size: -
CDR3: CASGQDRFTGYGANVLTF
DNA: TGTGCTAGTGGTCAAGACCGGTTCACAGGGTATGGGGCCAACGTCCTGACTTTC

V: TRBV11-3
D: TRBD2
J: TRBJ2-5
size: few
CDR3: CASSLDRAGTQETQYF
DNA: TGTGCCAGCAGCTTAGATCGAGCGGGGACTCAAGAGACCCAGTACTTC

V: TRBV30
D: TRBD1
J: TRBJ1-2
size: -
CDR3: CAWSRTGPLYGYTF
DNA: TGTGCCTGGAGTAGGACAGGGCCCCTCTATGGCTACACCTTC

V: TRBV23-1
D: TRBD1
J: TRBJ1-1
size: few
CDR3: CASSQSPTGTGNMNTEAFF
DNA: TGCGCCAGCAGTCAATCCCCTACCGGGACAGGGAACATGAACACTGAAGCTTTCTTT

V: TRBV28
D: -
J: TRBJ2-7
size: -
CDR3: CASIVSGSYEQYF
DNA: TGTGCCAGCATTGTATCGGGCTCCTACGAGCAGTACTTC

V: TRBV6-6
D: -
J: TRBJ1-6
size: -
CDR3: CASSPTGNSPLHF
DNA: TGTGCCAGCAGTCCCACAGGGAATTCACCCCTCCACTTT

V: TRBV4-1
D: -
J: TRBJ1-2
size: -
CDR3: CASSQGRARRNYGYTF
DNA: TGCGCCAGCAGCCAGGGTCGGGCCAGACGTAACTATGGCTACACCTTC

V: TRBV10-3
D: -
J: TRBJ2-3
size: once
CDR3: CAIRGAFGTDTQYF
DNA: TGTGCCATACGGGGGGCGTTCGGCACAGATACGCAGTATTTT

V: TRBV5-1
D: -
J: TRBJ1-1
size: -
CDR3: CASSLEALNTEAFF
DNA: TGCGCCAGCAGCTTGGAGGCACTGAACACTGAAGCTTTCTTT

V: TRBV5-1
D: -
J: TRBJ2-6
size: -
CDR3: CASSLTRVGANVLTF
DNA: TGCGCCAGCAGCTTGACGAGGGTTGGGGCCAACGTCCTGACTTTC

V: TRBV7-9
D: TRBD1
J: TRBJ1-4
size: few
CDR3: CASSSGTALMFF
DNA: TGTGCCAGCAGCTCGGGGACAGCTCTTATGTTTTTT

V: TRBV6-1
D: -
J: TRBJ1-5
size: few
CDR3: CASSETWMSNQPQHF
DNA: TGTGCCAGCAGTGAAACTTGGATGAGCAATCAGCCCCAGCATTTT

V: TRBV2
D: TRBD2
J: TRBJ2-5
size: -
CDR3: CASSGTRRETQYF
DNA: TGTGCCAGCAGTGGGACTAGGCGGGAGACCCAGTACTTC

V: TRBV5-6
D: -
J: TRBJ1-1
size: -
CDR3: CASSRPNRVGGWDTEAFF
DNA: TGTGCCAGCAGCCGACCAAACCGGGTTGGCGGGTGGGACACTGAAGCTTTCTTT

V: TRBV5-6
D: TRBD2
J: TRBJ2-3
size: few
CDR3: CASSLTTSGSKSDTQYF
DNA: TGTGCCAGCAGCCTGACTACTAGCGGGTCAAAATCAGATACGCAGTATTTT

V: TRBV30
D: -
J: TRBJ2-2
size: once
CDR3: CAWSVTLNTGELFF
DNA: TGTGCCTGGAGTGTAACGCTGAACACCGGGGAGCTGTTCTTT

V: TRBV19
D: TRBD1
J: TRBJ1-2
size: -
CDR3: CASSRQGKGYTF
DNA: TGTGCCAGTAGTCGACAGGGGAAAGGCTACACCTTC

V: TRBV6-1
D: -
J: TRBJ1-5
size: -
CDR3: CASVSGNSNQPQHF
DNA: TGTGCCAGCGTTTCGGGGAATAGCAATCAGCCCCAGCATTTT

V: TRBV5-6
D: -
J: TRBJ1-1
size: -
CDR3: CASSLDSAEAFF
DNA: TGTGCCAGCAGCCTCGACAGCGCTGAAGCTTTCTTT

V: TRBV30
D: -
J: TRBJ2-5
size: -
CDR3: CAWSILETQYF
DNA: TGTGCCTGGTCAATTCTGGAGACCCAGTACTTC

V: TRBV30
D: -
J: TRBJ2-1
size: -
CDR3: CAWRVTRGLYNEQFF
DNA: TGTGCCTGGAGGGTGACTAGGGGGTTATACAATGAGCAGTTCTTC

V: TRBV4-2
D: -
J: TRBJ2-6
size: -
CDR3: CASSQGVGTGANVLTF
DNA: TGTGCCAGCAGCCAAGGGGTAGGGACCGGGGCCAACGTCCTGACTTTC

V: TRBV5-1
D: TRBD1
J: TRBJ1-4
size: -
CDR3: CASSMGQGDEKLFF
DNA: TGCGCCAGCAGCATGGGACAGGGGGATGAAAAACTGTTTTTT

V: TRBV7-6
D: -
J: TRBJ2-3
size: -
CDR3: CASSLPSVNTQYF
DNA: TGTGCCAGCAGCTTACCCTCCGTGAATACGCAGTATTTT

V: TRBV6-5
D: -
J: TRBJ2-7
size: few
CDR3: CASRNRDLYEQYF
DNA: TGTGCCAGCAGGAACCGGGACCTCTACGAGCAGTACTTC